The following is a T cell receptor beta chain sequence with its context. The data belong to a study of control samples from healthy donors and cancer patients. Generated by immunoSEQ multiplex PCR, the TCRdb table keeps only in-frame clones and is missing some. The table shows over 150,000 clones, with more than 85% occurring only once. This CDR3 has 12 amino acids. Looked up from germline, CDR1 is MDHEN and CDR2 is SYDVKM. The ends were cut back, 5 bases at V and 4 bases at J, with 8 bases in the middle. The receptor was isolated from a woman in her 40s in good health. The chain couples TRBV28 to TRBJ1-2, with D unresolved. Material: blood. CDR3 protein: CASSTPGYGYTF. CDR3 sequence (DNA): TGTGCCAGCAGTACCCCCGGCTATGGCTACACCTTC.